The 9 T cell receptor beta chains below were found in one sample sequenced in a study of blood T cells in healthy people across ages. Next came a second PCR, run for about 7 to 12 cycles, which used a sample-barcoded 5' primer along with a J-beta primer mix. One entry per CDR3 protein, called by TCRdb with MiXCR from the 5' RACE reads. The table records 650,000 to 950,000 distinct CDR3 sequences, about 42% of them present only once. Sequencing input: blood. All receptors come from a man between 60 and 70 years old in good health.

This clonotype turned up a few times. CDR3 in amino acids: CSANRNKETQYF. CDR3 bases: TGCAGTGCTAACAGGAATAAAGAGACCCAGTACTTC. The rearrangement joins TRBV20-1 to TRBJ2-5; D might be TRBD1 (5 bases). Trimming shortened V by 4 bases and J by 3 bases, and 9 bases separated the two germline ends. CDR1 is DFQATT and CDR2 is SNEGSKA in the germline V gene (reference sequence). This CDR3 is built from 12 residues.

Comment on this clonotype: The junction departs from the called germline gene at one end, perhaps through a read error. The rearrangement links TRBV12-3 or TRBV12-4 to TRBJ2-7; D is ambiguous. The J call may be wrong; the DNA end is better matched by TRBJ2-5. The CDR3 covers 12 residues. In DNA, the CDR3 is TGTGCCAGCAGATCCAATCAAGCGACCCAGTACTTC. It specifies CASRSNQATQYF.

This clonotype came up a few times. The chain uses TRBV28 and TRBJ2-5; TRBD1 might be the D (6 bases). From germline, CDR1 is MDHEN and CDR2 SYDVKM. The CDR3 has 15 residues. Trimming pared 5 bases from V and 2 bases from J, leaving 15 bases between. CDR3 residues: CASSPYQDSQETQYF. The CDR3 DNA sequence: TGTGCCAGCAGTCCATATCAGGACAGTCAAGAGACCCAGTACTTC.

In its sample, this clonotype was seen a few times. CDR3 protein: CASNRPPTPYNEQFF. The DNA for the CDR3 is TGTGCCAGCAATCGGCCACCTACTCCCTACAATGAGCAGTTCTTC. This rearrangement joins TRBV2 to TRBJ2-1, with no clear D. Germline loops: CDR1 SNHLY, CDR2 FYNNEI. V lost 7 bases to trimming and J lost 2 bases, with 15 bases between them. This CDR3 has 15 residues.

This clonotype was seen at least ten times. This chain links TRBV20-1 with TRBJ2-3, with 9 positions matching TRBD1. This CDR3 contains 15 residues. J was trimmed by 2 bases and V by 4 bases; bases with no gene match: 7. The germline gives CDR1 DFQATT, CDR2 SNEGSKA (reference sequence). The DNA for the CDR3 is TGCAGTGCTATAGACAGGGGGTCAAACACAGATACGCAGTATTTT. It translates to CSAIDRGSNTDTQYF.

This clonotype was counted only a few times. The chain recombines TRBV5-1 with TRBJ2-3, with 8 bases matching TRBD2. The J segment lost 6 bases and the V segment lost 2 bases, leaving 11 bases of the junction unmatched. Germline CDR1 is SGHRS and CDR2 is YFSETQ. The CDR3 runs to 16 residues. In nucleotides, the CDR3 is TGCGCCAGCAGCTTTTCGGCGGCGGGGGGCGTGGATACGCAGTATTTT. It yields the protein CASSFSAAGGVDTQYF.

The rearrangement joins TRBV5-5 to TRBJ1-2, with TRBD1 matching over 10 bases. Germline values: CDR1 SGHKS, CDR2 YYEKEE (reference sequence). After removal of 1 base from V and 6 bases from J, the junction contained 9 bases not matched to a gene. The CDR3 is 16 amino acids. CDR3 sequence: CASSLNWDRGKDGYTF. DNA for the CDR3: TGTGCCAGCAGCTTGAACTGGGACAGGGGCAAGGATGGCTACACCTTC.

Regarding this clonotype: The germline gene is not matched at one end of the junction; a read error may be the cause. The V gene is TRBV29-1, the J gene TRBJ2-6, with D perhaps TRBD1 or TRBD2 (5 bases each). The germline CDR1 and CDR2 sequences are SQVTM and ANQGSEA. The CDR3 is made up of 13 amino acids. CDR3 nucleotide sequence: TGCGGCGTTGGGGGCTCTGGGGCCAACGTCCTGACTTTC. Translation gives CGVGGSGANVLTF.

This rearrangement joins TRBV7-2 to TRBJ2-2; the D gene is possibly TRBD2 (5 bases). CDR1 is SGHTA, CDR2 FQGNSA, per germline. Trimming took 5 bases from V and 0 from J, leaving 7 bases between them. The CDR3 has 14 amino acids. CDR3 bases: TGTGCCAGCAGCCGGACTCCGAACACCGGGGAGCTGTTTTTT. This translates into CASSRTPNTGELFF.